The 18 T cell receptor beta chains reported below all come from one sample, sequenced in a study of shared clonotypes between healthy human individuals. Selected positively for CCR7 and CD45RO-negative, naive CD8 cells excluded terminally differentiated effector memory CD45RA+ cells. Clones were sequenced by immunoSEQ multiplex PCR, and TCRdb holds only the in-frame ones, with some missing. The profile shows 500,000 to 700,000 clones, roughly 95% of them singletons. Input material: naive CD8+ T cells sorted from blood. All receptors derive from a woman under 40 in good health.

This chain joins TRBV5-1 and TRBJ2-7; D may match TRBD1 or TRBD2 (5 bases each). The CDR3 is made up of 17 amino acids. V lost 0 bases and J 5 bases, leaving 21 bases between the germline ends. Germline V lookup: CDR1 SGHRS, CDR2 YFSETQ. The CDR3 spells CASSLAGTEGLLHEQYF. CDR3 nucleotides: TGCGCCAGCAGCTTGGCGGGGACCGAGGGGTTACTACACGAGCAGTACTTC. Together with reference TRBV5-1 and TRBJ2-7, the CDR3 gives the full variable domain: KAGVTQTPRYLIKTRGQQVTLSCSPISGHRSVSWYQQTPGQGLQFLFEYFSETQRNKGNFPGRFSGRQFSNSRSEMNVSTLELGDSALYLCASSLAGTEGLLHEQYFGPGTRLTVT.

This chain uses TRBV28 with TRBJ2-3, with a possible D match to TRBD2 (6 bases). Trimming removed 5 bases from V and 6 bases from J, with 18 bases in between. This CDR3 comprises 15 residues. The germline V gene encodes CDR1 MDHEN and CDR2 SYDVKM. CDR3 coding DNA: TGTGCCAGCAGTCCCCCGGGGGAAAGCGTGGATACGCAGTATTTT. It is translated as CASSPPGESVDTQYF.

The chain has TRBV11-2 and TRBJ2-7; TRBD2 matches at 8 bases. CDR1 is SGHAT and CDR2 is FQNNGV in the germline V gene. The CDR3 length is 14 residues. V gave up 8 bases and J gave up 5 bases; unmatched junction bases: 11. CDR3 DNA: TGTGCCAGCCCCCGGGAGGGCAGCTCGGACGAGCAGTACTTC. It yields the protein CASPREGSSDEQYF.

The rearrangement links TRBV9 to TRBJ2-1; the D call may be TRBD1 or TRBD2 (5 bases each). The CDR3 contains 14 residues. V dropped 0 bases and J dropped 9 bases, with 13 bases sitting between them. Looked up from germline, CDR1 is SGDLS and CDR2 is YYNGEE. This chain's CDR3 is CASSVGLGAGEQFF. The CDR3 DNA follows: TGTGCCAGCAGCGTAGGCCTCGGGGCGGGTGAGCAGTTCTTC.

The DNA for the CDR3 is TGTGCCAGCAGTTTATTGGGGGCCGCAGGAAACACCATATATTTT. This translates into CASSLLGAAGNTIYF. The chain uses TRBV28 and TRBJ1-3, with D possibly being TRBD1 (6 bases). This CDR3 spans 15 amino acids. The V gene's germline CDR1 is MDHEN and CDR2 SYDVKM. V lost 1 base, J lost 4 bases, and 11 bases lay in between.

For this clone: The junction and the germline gene differ at one end; a read error may be behind it. V is TRBV28 and J is TRBJ2-7; 8 positions agree with TRBD1. The CDR3 runs 12 residues. The V gene's germline CDR1 is MDHEN and CDR2 SYDVKM. The CDR3 DNA follows: TGTGCCAGCAGTTTTCCAGGGGGCGTCCCCTCCTTC. This codes for CASSFPGGVPSF.

The rearrangement links TRBV5-4 to TRBJ1-1; the D gene is possibly TRBD1 (5 bases). The CDR3 has 15 amino acids. The V gene lost 2 bases and the J gene lost 3 bases, with 14 bases spanning the gap. The germline CDR1 and CDR2 sequences are SGHNT and YYREEE (reference sequence). CDR3 DNA: TGTGCCAGCAGCTTAATCTGGGGCTCGGACACTGAAGCTTTCTTT. Its translation is CASSLIWGSDTEAFF.

This chain links TRBV7-9 with TRBJ2-5; maybe TRBD2 (5 bases). The germline CDR1 and CDR2 sequences are SEHNR and FQNEAQ (reference sequence). CDR3 size: 16 residues. V was clipped by 5 bases and J by 5 bases, with 21 bases between them. This CDR3 is CASSPTLGVDGETQYF. The DNA for the CDR3 is TGTGCCAGCAGCCCGACACTGGGAGTCGACGGGGAGACCCAGTACTTC.

V gene TRBV2 combines with J gene TRBJ2-7, with D perhaps matching TRBD1 (6 bases). This CDR3 is built from 15 residues. With 4 bases removed from V and 2 bases from J, the gap between germline ends came to 15 bases. The germline CDR1 and CDR2 sequences are SNHLY and FYNNEI. CDR3 sequence reads: CASSGGQWGAYEQYF. The CDR3, as DNA: TGTGCCAGCAGTGGGGGGCAGTGGGGAGCCTACGAGCAGTACTTC. Using reference TRBV2 and TRBJ2-7 for the parts outside the CDR3, the full variable domain is EPEVTQTPSHQVTQMGQEVILRCVPISNHLYFYWYRQILGQKVEFLVSFYNNEISEKSEIFDDQFSVERPDGSNFTLKIRSTKLEDSAMYFCASSGGQWGAYEQYFGPGTRLTVT.

Written as DNA, the CDR3 is TGCGCCAGCAGCCATGGACCGGCCGCAGCACGCGAGCAGTTCTTC. This sequence encodes CASSHGPAAAREQFF. The chain combines TRBV4-1 with TRBJ2-1; D gene unclear. Germline values: CDR1 MGHRA, CDR2 YSYEKL. The length of the CDR3 is 15 residues. V shed 3 bases and J shed 10 bases, with 19 bases lying between them.

The J gene is TRBJ2-7, the V gene TRBV7-2, with TRBD2 matching 10 bases. This CDR3 region has 14 residues. CDR1 SGHTA and CDR2 FQGNSA come from the germline V gene. J was trimmed by 6 bases and V by 2 bases; bases with no gene match: 4. In DNA form, the CDR3 reads TGTGCCAGCAGCTTATGGATAGCGGGAGGCGAGCAGTACTTC. Its protein product is CASSLWIAGGEQYF.

The gene calls are TRBV27 and TRBJ2-1; TRBD1 matches at 8 bases. The CDR3 runs to 17 residues. Looked up from germline, CDR1 is MNHEY and CDR2 is SMNVEV (reference sequence). V shed 3 bases, J shed 3 bases, and the junction held 10 bases outside the gene matches. This CDR3 reads CASSFTIQGVSYNEQFF. The CDR3 DNA reads TGTGCCAGCAGTTTTACGATACAGGGGGTCAGCTACAATGAGCAGTTCTTC.

The chain joins TRBV27 to TRBJ1-6; 9 bases line up with TRBD1. Germline V CDR1 and CDR2: MNHEY, SMNVEV (reference sequence). This CDR3 spans 14 amino acids. Trimming at V came to 5 bases and at J to 14 bases, leaving 10 bases not matched to a gene. In nucleotides, the CDR3 is TGTGCCAGCAGTCGAGGGACAGGGTTCAACGCCCTCCACTTT. Translating it yields CASSRGTGFNALHF.

The V and J genes are TRBV11-2 and TRBJ1-5, with TRBD1 matching 10 bases. Germline lookup yields CDR1 SGHAT and CDR2 FQNNGV. The CDR3 is made up of 18 amino acids. V trimming: 2 bases; J trimming: 8 bases; junction bases outside the gene matches: 15. The CDR3 nucleotides read TGTGCCAGCAGCTTACCAAGGCCCGGTGACAGGGGGCTGAAGCCCCAGCATTTT. Protein sequence: CASSLPRPGDRGLKPQHF.

The V and J genes are TRBV9 and TRBJ2-7; a possible D gene is TRBD1 (6 bases). V lost 0 bases and J 6 bases, leaving 16 bases between the germline ends. This CDR3 is built from 15 residues. In germline, CDR1 is SGDLS, CDR2 YYNGEE. CDR3 DNA sequence: TGTGCCAGCAGCGTAGAAGACTATTTAGGGGGCGAGCAGTACTTC. It codes for CASSVEDYLGGEQYF.

The chain combines TRBV7-1 with TRBJ2-7, with D possibly matching TRBD1 (5 bases). TRBV7-1 carries the ORF label, with uncertain function. V was shortened by 4 bases and J by 3 bases, with 25 bases between the two germline ends. The CDR3 is made up of 18 amino acids. CDR3 sequence reads: CASSFVTVGTRRDYEQYF. DNA for the CDR3: TGTGCCAGCAGCTTCGTCACAGTGGGTACCCGCAGGGACTACGAGCAGTACTTC.

V usage is TRBV28 and J usage is TRBJ1-6; D not resolved. The CDR3 loop spans 14 amino acids. CDR1 and CDR2 (germline): MDHEN, SYDVKM. V was trimmed by 10 bases and J by 3 bases, leaving 13 bases between them. In nucleotides, the CDR3 is TGTGCCACCGGTGCCCGAAGCTATAATTCACCCCTCCACTTT. Encoded protein: CATGARSYNSPLHF.

V usage is TRBV5-4 and J usage is TRBJ1-1; D unresolved. The CDR3 runs 12 residues. Germline CDR1 and CDR2: SGHNT and YYREEE (reference sequence). Trimming took 5 bases from V and 1 from J, leaving 6 bases between them. CDR3 sequence (DNA): TGTGCCAGCAGTAGTCCGAACACTGAAGCTTTCTTT. Translated, it gives CASSSPNTEAFF.